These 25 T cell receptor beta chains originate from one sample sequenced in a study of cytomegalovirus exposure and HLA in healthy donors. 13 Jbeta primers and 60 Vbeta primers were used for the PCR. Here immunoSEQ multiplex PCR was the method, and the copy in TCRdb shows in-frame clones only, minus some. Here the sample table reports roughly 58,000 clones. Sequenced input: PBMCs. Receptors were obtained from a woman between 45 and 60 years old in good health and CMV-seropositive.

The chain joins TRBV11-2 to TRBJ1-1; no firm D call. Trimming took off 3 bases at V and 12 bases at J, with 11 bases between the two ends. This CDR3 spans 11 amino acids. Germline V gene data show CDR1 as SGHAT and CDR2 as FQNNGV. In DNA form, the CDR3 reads TGTGCCAGCAGCTTCCGGTCTCCGACTTTCTTT. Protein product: CASSFRSPTFF.

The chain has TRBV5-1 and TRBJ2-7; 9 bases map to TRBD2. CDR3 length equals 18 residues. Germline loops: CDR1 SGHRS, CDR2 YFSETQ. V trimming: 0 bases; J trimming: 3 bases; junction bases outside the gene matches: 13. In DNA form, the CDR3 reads TGCGCCAGCAGCTTGGCCAGGGCTAGCGGGACCTTCTTCTACGAGCAGTACTTC. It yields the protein CASSLARASGTFFYEQYF. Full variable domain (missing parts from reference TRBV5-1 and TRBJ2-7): KAGVTQTPRYLIKTRGQQVTLSCSPISGHRSVSWYQQTPGQGLQFLFEYFSETQRNKGNFPGRFSGRQFSNSRSEMNVSTLELGDSALYLCASSLARASGTFFYEQYFGPGTRLTVT.

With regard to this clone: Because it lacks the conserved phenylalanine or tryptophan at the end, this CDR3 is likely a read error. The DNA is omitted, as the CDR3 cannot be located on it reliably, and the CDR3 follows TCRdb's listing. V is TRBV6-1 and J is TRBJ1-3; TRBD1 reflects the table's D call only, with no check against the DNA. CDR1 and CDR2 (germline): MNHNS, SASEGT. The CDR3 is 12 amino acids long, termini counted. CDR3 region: CASSEGPGQINN.

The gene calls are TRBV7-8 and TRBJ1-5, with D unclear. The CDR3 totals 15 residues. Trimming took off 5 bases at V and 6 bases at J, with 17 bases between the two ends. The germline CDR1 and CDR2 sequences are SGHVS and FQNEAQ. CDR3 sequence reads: CASSHPADRSQPQHF. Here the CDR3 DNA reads TGTGCCAGCAGCCACCCGGCCGACCGGAGTCAGCCCCAGCATTTT.

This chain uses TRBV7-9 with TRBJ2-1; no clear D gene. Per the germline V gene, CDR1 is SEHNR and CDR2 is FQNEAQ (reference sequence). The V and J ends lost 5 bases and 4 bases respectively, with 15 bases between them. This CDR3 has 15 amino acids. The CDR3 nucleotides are TGTGCCAGCAGCACTCCCCCCCTGTCTTACAATGAGCAGTTCTTC. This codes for CASSTPPLSYNEQFF.

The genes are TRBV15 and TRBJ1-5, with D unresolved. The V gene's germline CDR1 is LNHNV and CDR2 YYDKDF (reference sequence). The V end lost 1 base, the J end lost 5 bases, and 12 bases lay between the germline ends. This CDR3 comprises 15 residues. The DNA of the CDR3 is TGTGCCACCAGCAGAGGTCAGGCCGACCATCAGCCCCAGCATTTT. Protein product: CATSRGQADHQPQHF.

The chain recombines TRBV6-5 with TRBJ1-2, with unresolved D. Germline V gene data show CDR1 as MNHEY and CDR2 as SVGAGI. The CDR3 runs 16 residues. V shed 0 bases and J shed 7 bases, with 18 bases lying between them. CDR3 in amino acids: CASSYSSGQTFGGYTF. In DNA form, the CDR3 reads TGTGCCAGCAGTTACTCGAGCGGCCAGACCTTCGGTGGCTACACCTTC.

CDR3 sequence: CAWSVRRPGLAGRRFGNEQFF. The CDR3, as DNA: TGTGCCTGGAGTGTAAGACGACCGGGACTAGCGGGGAGGAGGTTCGGCAATGAGCAGTTCTTC. The chain carries TRBV30 and TRBJ2-1, with 13 positions matching TRBD2. Trimming at V came to 0 bases and at J to 6 bases, leaving 20 bases not matched to a gene. This CDR3 region has 21 residues. Germline V lookup: CDR1 GTSNPN, CDR2 SVGIG (reference sequence).

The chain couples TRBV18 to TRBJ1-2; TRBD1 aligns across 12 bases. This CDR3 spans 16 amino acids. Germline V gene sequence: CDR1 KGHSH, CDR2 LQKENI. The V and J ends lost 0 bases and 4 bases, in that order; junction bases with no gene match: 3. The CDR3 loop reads CASSPPGQGAAYGYTF. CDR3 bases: TGTGCCAGCTCACCACCGGGACAGGGGGCAGCCTATGGCTACACCTTC.

This CDR3 is CASSRTGGSGNTIYF. The CDR3 DNA reads TGTGCCAGCAGCCGGACAGGGGGCTCTGGAAACACCATATATTTT. The chain joins TRBV9 to TRBJ1-3; 10 bases are a match to TRBD1. The CDR3 is 15 amino acids. The germline gives CDR1 SGDLS, CDR2 YYNGEE. V shed 4 bases and J 0 bases; nucleotides not matched to a gene: 1.

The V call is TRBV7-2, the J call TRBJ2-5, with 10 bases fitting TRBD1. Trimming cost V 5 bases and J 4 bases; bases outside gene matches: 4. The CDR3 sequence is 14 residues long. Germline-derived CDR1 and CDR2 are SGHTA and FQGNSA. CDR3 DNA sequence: TGTGCCAGCAGCGGAGACAGGGGGCCAGAGACCCAGTACTTC. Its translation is CASSGDRGPETQYF.

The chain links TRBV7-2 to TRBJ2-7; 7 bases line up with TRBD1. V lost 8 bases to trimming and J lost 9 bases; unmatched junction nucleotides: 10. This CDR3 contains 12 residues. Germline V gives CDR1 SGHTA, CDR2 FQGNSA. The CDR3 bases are TGTGCCAGCGGCCCCGTTACAGGGGTGCAGTACTTC. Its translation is CASGPVTGVQYF.

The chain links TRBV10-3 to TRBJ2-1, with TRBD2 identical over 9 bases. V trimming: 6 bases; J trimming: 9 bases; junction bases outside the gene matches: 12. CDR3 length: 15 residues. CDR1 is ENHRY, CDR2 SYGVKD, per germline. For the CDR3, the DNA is TGTGCCATCAGCGACGGAGCGGGAGGAGGGGGTGAGCAGTTCTTC. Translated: CAISDGAGGGGEQFF.

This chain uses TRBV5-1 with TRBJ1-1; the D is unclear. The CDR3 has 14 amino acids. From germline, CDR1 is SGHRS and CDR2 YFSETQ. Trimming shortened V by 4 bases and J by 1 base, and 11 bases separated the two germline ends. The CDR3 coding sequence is TGCGCCAGCAGCGAGGCGGGCTGGAACACTGAAGCTTTCTTT. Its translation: CASSEAGWNTEAFF.

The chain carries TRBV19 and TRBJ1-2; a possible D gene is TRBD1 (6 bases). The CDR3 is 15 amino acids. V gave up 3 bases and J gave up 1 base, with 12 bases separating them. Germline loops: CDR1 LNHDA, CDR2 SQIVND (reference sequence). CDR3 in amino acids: CASSIRQARNYGYTF. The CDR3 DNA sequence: TGTGCCAGTAGTATTAGACAGGCCCGTAACTATGGCTACACCTTC.

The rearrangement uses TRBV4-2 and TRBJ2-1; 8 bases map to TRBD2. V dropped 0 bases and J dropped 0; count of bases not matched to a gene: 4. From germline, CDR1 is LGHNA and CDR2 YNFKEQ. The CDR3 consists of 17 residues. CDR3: CASSQENGRASYNEQFF. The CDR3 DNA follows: TGTGCCAGCAGCCAAGAGAACGGGAGGGCCTCCTACAATGAGCAGTTCTTC.

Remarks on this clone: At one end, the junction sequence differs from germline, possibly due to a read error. The CDR3 bases are TGTGCCAGCAGCTTAACCCGGGACAAGGTCTTC. It codes for CASSLTRDKVF. The gene calls are TRBV5-6 and TRBJ2-1; possibly TRBD1 for D (6 bases). This CDR3 spans 11 amino acids. Germline V CDR1 and CDR2: SGHDT, YYEEEE.

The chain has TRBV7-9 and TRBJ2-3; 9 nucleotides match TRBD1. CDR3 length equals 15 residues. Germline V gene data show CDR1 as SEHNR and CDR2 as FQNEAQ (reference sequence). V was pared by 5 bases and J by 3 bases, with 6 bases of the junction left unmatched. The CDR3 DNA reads TGTGCCAGCAGCCCATGGGACAGGGTGACAGATACGCAGTATTTT. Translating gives CASSPWDRVTDTQYF.

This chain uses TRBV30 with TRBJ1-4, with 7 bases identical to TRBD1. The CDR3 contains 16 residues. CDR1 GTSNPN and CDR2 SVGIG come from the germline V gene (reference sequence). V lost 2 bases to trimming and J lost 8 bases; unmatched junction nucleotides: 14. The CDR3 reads CAWSTETGAGLEKLFF. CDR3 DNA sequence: TGTGCCTGGAGTACCGAAACAGGGGCGGGATTAGAAAAACTGTTTTTT. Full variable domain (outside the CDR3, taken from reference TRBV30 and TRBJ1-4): SQTIHQWPATLVQPVGSPLSLECTVEGTSNPNLYWYRQAAGRGLQLLFYSVGIGQISSEVPQNLSASRPQDRQFILSSKKLLLSDSGFYLCAWSTETGAGLEKLFFGSGTQLSVL.

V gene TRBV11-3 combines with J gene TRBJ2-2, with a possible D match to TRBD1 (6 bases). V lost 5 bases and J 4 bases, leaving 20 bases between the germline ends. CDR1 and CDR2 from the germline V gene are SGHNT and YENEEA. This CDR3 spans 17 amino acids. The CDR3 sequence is CASSLQSVGASTGELFF. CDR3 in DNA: TGTGCCAGCAGCCTTCAATCGGTGGGGGCGAGCACCGGGGAGCTGTTTTTT.

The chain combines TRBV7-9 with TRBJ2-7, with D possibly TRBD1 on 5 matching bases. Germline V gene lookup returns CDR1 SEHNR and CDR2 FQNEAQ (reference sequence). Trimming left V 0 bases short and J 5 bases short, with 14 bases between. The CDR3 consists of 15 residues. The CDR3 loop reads CASSLALGSGNEQYF. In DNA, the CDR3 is TGTGCCAGCAGCTTAGCGCTAGGATCAGGGAACGAGCAGTACTTC. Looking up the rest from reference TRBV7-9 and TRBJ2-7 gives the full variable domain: DTGVSQNPRHKITKRGQNVTFRCDPISEHNRLYWYRQTLGQGPEFLTYFQNEAQLEKSRLLSDRFSAERPKGSFSTLEIQRTEQGDSAMYLCASSLALGSGNEQYFGPGTRLTVT.

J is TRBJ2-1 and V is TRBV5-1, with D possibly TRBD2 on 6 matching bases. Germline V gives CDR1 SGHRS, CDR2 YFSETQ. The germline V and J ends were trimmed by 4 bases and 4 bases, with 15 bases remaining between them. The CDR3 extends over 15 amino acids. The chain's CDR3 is CASSEGLGFYNEQFF. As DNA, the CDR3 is TGCGCCAGCAGCGAGGGACTTGGGTTTTACAATGAGCAGTTCTTC.

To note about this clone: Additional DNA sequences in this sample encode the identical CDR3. The CDR3 here is CASSPDRDTEAFF. CDR3 bases: TGTGCCAGCTCACCGGACAGGGACACTGAAGCTTTCTTT. The V and J genes are TRBV18 and TRBJ1-1; 8 bases line up with TRBD1. V was clipped by 3 bases and J by 3 bases; unmatched bases: 0. This CDR3 comprises 13 residues. Germline V CDR1 and CDR2: KGHSH, LQKENI.

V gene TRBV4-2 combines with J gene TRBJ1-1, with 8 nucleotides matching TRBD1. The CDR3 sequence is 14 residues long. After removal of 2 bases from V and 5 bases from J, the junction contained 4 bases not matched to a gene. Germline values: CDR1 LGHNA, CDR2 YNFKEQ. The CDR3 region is CASSQNTGGTEAFF. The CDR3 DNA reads TGTGCCAGCAGCCAAAATACAGGGGGAACTGAAGCTTTCTTT.

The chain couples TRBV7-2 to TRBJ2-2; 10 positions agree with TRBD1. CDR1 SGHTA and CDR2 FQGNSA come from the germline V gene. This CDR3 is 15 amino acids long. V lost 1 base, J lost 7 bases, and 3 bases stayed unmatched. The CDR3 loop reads CASSLGTGGNGELFF. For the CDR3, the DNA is TGTGCCAGCAGCTTAGGGACAGGGGGAAACGGGGAGCTGTTTTTT.